The clone carrying this TCR beta chain is classed as medium-sized. The record originates from a study of OX40 agonist ivuxolimab in advanced cancers. Assay used: immunoSEQ multiplex PCR; TCRdb lists only in-frame clones, some missing. The sample yields about 60,000 clones, roughly 84% seen once. Per germline, CDR1 MNHEY and CDR2 SMNVEV (reference sequence). The CDR3 contains 17 residues. V was clipped by 6 bases and J by 0 bases; unmatched bases: 8. The source was CD4+ or CD8+ T cells sorted from blood, collected in a trial of the OX40 agonist ivuxolimab. The chain carries TRBV27 and TRBJ2-6, with 7 bases lining up with TRBD1. This receptor was identified in an adult with an advanced solid tumor such as melanoma, head and neck, liver or kidney cancer. The CDR3 bases are TGTGCCAGCAGATGGACAGGCACGCCCTCTGGGGCCAACGTCCTGACTTTC. Amino acids: CASRWTGTPSGANVLTF. The complete variable domain, with remaining parts taken from reference TRBV27 and TRBJ2-6, reads EAQVTQNPRYLITVTGKKLTVTCSQNMNHEYMSWYRQDPGLGLRQIYYSMNVEVTDKGDVPEGYKVSRKEKRNFPLILESPSPNQTSLYFCASRWTGTPSGANVLTFGAGSRLTVL.